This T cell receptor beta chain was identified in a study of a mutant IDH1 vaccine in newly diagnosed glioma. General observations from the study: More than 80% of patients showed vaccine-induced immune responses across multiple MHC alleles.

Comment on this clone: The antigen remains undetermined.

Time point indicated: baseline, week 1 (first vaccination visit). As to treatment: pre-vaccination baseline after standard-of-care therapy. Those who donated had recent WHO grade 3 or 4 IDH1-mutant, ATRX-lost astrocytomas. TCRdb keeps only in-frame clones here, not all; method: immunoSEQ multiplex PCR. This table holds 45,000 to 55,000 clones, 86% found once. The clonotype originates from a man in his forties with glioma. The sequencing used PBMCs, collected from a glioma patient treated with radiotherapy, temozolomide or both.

The CDR3 region is CASSSRRGDGYEQYF. CDR3 sequence (DNA): TGCGCCAGCAGCTCTCGCAGGGGGGATGGTTACGAGCAGTACTTC. The chain couples TRBV5-1 to TRBJ2-7, with TRBD1 as a possible D gene (7 bases). This CDR3 region has 15 residues. From germline, CDR1 is SGHRS and CDR2 YFSETQ. The V gene lost 3 bases and the J gene lost 4 bases, with 17 bases spanning the gap.